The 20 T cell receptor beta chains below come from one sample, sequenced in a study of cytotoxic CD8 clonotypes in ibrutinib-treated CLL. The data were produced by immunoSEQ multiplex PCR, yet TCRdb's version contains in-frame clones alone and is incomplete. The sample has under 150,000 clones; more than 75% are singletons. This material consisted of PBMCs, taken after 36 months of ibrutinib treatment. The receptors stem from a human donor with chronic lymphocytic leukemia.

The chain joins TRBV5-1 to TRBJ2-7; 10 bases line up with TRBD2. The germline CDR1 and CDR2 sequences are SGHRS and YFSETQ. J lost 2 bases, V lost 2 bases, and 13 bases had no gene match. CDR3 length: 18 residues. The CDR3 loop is CASSLRGSGRAGTYEQYF. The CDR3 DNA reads TGCGCCAGCAGCTTACGGGGGAGCGGGAGGGCAGGGACCTACGAGCAGTACTTC.

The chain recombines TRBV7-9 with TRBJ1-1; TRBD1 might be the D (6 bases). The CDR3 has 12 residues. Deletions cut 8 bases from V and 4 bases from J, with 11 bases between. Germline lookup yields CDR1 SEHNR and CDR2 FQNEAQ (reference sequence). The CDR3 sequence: CASGTGATEAFF. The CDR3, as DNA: TGTGCCAGCGGCACGGGGGCCACTGAAGCTTTCTTT. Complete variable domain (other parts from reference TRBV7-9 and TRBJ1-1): DTGVSQNPRHKITKRGQNVTFRCDPISEHNRLYWYRQTLGQGPEFLTYFQNEAQLEKSRLLSDRFSAERPKGSFSTLEIQRTEQGDSAMYLCASGTGATEAFFGQGTRLTVV.

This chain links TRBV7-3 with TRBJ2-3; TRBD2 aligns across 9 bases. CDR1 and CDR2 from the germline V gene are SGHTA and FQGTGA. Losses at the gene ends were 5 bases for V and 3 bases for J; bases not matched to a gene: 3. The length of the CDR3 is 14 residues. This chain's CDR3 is CASSPGLATDTQYF. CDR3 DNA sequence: TGTGCCAGCAGCCCTGGACTAGCGACAGATACGCAGTATTTT.

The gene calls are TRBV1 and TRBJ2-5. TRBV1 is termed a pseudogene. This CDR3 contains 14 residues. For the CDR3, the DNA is TGCACCAGCAGGTATGACCCGACCCAAGAGACCCAGTACTTC. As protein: CTSRYDPTQETQYF.

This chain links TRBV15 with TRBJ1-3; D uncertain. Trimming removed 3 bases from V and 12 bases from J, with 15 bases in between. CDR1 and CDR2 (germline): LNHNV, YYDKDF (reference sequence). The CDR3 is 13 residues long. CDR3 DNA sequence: TGTGCCACCAGCAGGCCGACGGAGAATCACATATATTTT. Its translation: CATSRPTENHIYF.

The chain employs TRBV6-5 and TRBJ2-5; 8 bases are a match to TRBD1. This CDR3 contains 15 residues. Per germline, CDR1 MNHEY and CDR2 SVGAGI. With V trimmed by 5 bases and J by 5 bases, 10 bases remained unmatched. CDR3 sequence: CASSHLQGVEETQYF. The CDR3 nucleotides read TGTGCCAGCAGTCACCTACAGGGGGTGGAGGAGACCCAGTACTTC.

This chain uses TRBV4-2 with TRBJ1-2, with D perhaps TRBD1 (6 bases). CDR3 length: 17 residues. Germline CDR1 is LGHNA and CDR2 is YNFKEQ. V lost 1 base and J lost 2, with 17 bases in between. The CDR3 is CASSQGGGQGRNYGYTF. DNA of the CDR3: TGTGCCAGCAGCCAAGGGGGTGGGCAGGGGCGAAACTATGGCTACACCTTC.

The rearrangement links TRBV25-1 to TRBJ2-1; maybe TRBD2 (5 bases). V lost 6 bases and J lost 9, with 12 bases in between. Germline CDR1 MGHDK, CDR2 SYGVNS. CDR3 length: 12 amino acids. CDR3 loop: CASRADRGEQFF. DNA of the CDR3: TGTGCCAGCAGAGCGGATCGAGGTGAGCAGTTCTTC. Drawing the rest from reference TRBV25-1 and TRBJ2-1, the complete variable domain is EADIYQTPRYLVIGTGKKITLECSQTMGHDKMYWYQQDPGMELHLIHYSYGVNSTEKGDLSSESTVSRIRTEHFPLTLESARPSHTSQYLCASRADRGEQFFGPGTRLTVL.

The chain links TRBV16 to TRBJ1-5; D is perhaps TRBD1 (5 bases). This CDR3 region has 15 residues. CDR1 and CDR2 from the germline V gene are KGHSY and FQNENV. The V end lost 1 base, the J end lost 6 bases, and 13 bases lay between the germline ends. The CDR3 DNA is TGTGCCAGCAGCCAATTCGTTTCAGGGCTTCAGCCCCAGCATTTT. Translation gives CASSQFVSGLQPQHF.

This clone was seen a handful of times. The CDR3 region has the DNA TGCGCCAGCAGCCAGCCTTGGGCAGGGGTTCAGCCCCAGCATTTT. Translated: CASSQPWAGVQPQHF. The V call is TRBV4-1, the J call TRBJ1-5; tentatively, D is TRBD1 (6 bases). V was clipped by 3 bases and J by 6 bases, with 15 bases between them. This CDR3 spans 15 amino acids. The germline V gene has CDR1 MGHRA and CDR2 YSYEKL.

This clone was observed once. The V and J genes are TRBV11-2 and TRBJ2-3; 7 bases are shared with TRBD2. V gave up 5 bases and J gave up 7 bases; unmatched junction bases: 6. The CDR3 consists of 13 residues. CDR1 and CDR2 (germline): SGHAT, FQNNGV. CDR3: CASSPGLEYTQYF. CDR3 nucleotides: TGTGCCAGCAGCCCCGGACTAGAATATACGCAGTATTTT.

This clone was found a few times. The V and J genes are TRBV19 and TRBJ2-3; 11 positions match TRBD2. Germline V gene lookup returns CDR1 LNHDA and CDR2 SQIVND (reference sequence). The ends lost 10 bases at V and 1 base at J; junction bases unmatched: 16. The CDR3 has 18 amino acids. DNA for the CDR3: TGTGCCACCCGGGGAGGGGCTAGCGGGAGGCCGGGCACAGATACGCAGTATTTT. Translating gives CATRGGASGRPGTDTQYF.

The CDR3 DNA reads as TGTGCCAGTAGTACCCTAGCGGGGGGAACCTACGAGCAGTACTTC. It encodes CASSTLAGGTYEQYF. This chain uses TRBV19 with TRBJ2-7, with 11 bases fitting TRBD2. The germline CDR1 and CDR2 sequences are LNHDA and SQIVND (reference sequence). The CDR3 runs to 15 residues. Unmatched junction bases numbered 4, after V lost 4 bases and J lost 2 bases.

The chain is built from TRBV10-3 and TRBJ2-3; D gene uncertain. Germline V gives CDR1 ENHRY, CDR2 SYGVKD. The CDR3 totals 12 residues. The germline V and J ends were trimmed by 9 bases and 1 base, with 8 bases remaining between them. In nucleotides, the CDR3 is TGTGCCATTGCCAGCCGCACAGATACGCAGTATTTT. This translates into CAIASRTDTQYF.

The CDR3 here is CASSSDNEQYF. DNA of the CDR3: TGTGCCAGCAGTTCAGACAACGAGCAGTACTTC. J is TRBJ2-7 and V is TRBV28; D call uncertain. Trimming took off 4 bases at V and 5 bases at J, with 6 bases between the two ends. Germline loops: CDR1 MDHEN, CDR2 SYDVKM. This CDR3 spans 11 amino acids.

In nucleotides, the CDR3 is TGTGCCAGCAGCCACTACTGGACAGGGAACTATGGCTACACCTTC. Amino acids: CASSHYWTGNYGYTF. This chain connects TRBV6-1 to TRBJ1-2; TRBD1 matches at 8 bases. This CDR3 is 15 amino acids long. V dropped 6 bases and J dropped 2; count of bases not matched to a gene: 8. CDR1 is MNHNS, CDR2 SASEGT, per germline.

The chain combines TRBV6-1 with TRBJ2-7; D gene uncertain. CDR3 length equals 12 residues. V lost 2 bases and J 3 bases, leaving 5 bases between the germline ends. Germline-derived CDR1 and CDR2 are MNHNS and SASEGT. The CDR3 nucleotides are TGTGCCAGCAGTGAAAGTATCTACGAGCAGTACTTC. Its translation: CASSESIYEQYF.

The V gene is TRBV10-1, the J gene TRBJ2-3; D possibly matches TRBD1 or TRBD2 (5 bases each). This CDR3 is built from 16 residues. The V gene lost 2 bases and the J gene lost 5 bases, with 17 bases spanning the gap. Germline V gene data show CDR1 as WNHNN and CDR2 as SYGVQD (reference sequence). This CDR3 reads CASSEGTIPGRDTQYF. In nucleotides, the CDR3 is TGCGCCAGCAGTGAGGGTACTATCCCAGGGAGAGATACGCAGTATTTT.

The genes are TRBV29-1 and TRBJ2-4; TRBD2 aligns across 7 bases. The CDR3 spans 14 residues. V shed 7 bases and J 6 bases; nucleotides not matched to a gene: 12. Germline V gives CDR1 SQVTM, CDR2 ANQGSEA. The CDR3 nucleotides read TGCAGCGCCTCCGTGGGGGGGAAGGGAAACATTCAGTACTTC. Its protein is CSASVGGKGNIQYF.

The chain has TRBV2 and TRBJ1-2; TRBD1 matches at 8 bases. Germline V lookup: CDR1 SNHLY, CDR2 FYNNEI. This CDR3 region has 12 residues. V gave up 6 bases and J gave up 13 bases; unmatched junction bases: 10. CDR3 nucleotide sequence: TGTGCCAGCAGGCTCACAGGGGGAAGGAGCACCTTC. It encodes CASRLTGGRSTF.